The 5 T cell receptor beta chains listed next were all sequenced from one sample in a study of blood T cell repertoires in COVID-19. The protocol was immunoSEQ multiplex PCR, while the TCRdb copy is restricted to in-frame clones and leaves out a portion. This table has tens of thousands of clones, 75% to 95% appearing once. Sequencing was performed on peripheral blood. Every receptor here comes from a human donor with active COVID-19. The donor label of this sample is uncertain.

The sample holds a few counts of this clone. The genes are TRBV4-1 and TRBJ2-1, with 9 bases fitting TRBD2. CDR3 length equals 14 residues. Germline CDR1 and CDR2: MGHRA and YSYEKL. Germline trimming cut 10 bases from V and 6 bases from J; bases unmatched to any gene: 10. This CDR3 is CATMSAGGSNEQFF. CDR3 coding DNA: TGCGCCACTATGTCAGCGGGAGGATCCAATGAGCAGTTCTTC.

The chain combines TRBV9 with TRBJ1-3; 8 nucleotides line up with TRBD1. The ends lost 1 base at V and 4 bases at J; junction bases unmatched: 4. This CDR3 region has 15 residues. CDR1 is SGDLS, CDR2 YYNGEE, per germline. The CDR3 region is CASSVRTGLGNTIYF. The CDR3 bases are TGTGCCAGCAGCGTAAGGACAGGGTTAGGAAACACCATATATTTT.

The sample holds one count of this clone. The rearrangement joins TRBV28 to TRBJ1-6, with 10 bases that match TRBD1. Germline V gene sequence: CDR1 MDHEN, CDR2 SYDVKM. This CDR3 has 15 residues. Trimming at V came to 5 bases and at J to 8 bases, leaving 6 bases not matched to a gene. The CDR3 DNA sequence: TGTGCCAGCAGTCCCCGGGACAGGGGATATTCACCCCTCCACTTT. Protein: CASSPRDRGYSPLHF.

This clone appeared a single time. The chain employs TRBV19 and TRBJ2-2, with 9 positions matching TRBD1. With V trimmed by 6 bases and J by 5 bases, 13 bases remained unmatched. This CDR3 region has 17 residues. Germline-derived CDR1 and CDR2 are LNHDA and SQIVND (reference sequence). CDR3 loop: CASSSILQGAGTGELFF. The CDR3 nucleotides are TGTGCCAGTAGCTCAATTCTACAGGGGGCAGGAACCGGGGAGCTGTTTTTT.

The chain couples TRBV7-2 to TRBJ2-1, with 8 bases aligning to TRBD2. This CDR3 has 14 residues. Germline V CDR1 and CDR2: SGHTA, FQGNSA. The ends lost 6 bases at V and 6 bases at J; junction bases unmatched: 7. CDR3 bases: TGTGCCAGCAGAAAAGGACTAGCCGGCAATGAGCAGTTCTTC. It specifies CASRKGLAGNEQFF.